In this sample, the clone carrying this T cell receptor (gamma chain) turned up a few times. The antigen is unknown. After alphabeta T cell depletion, CD3+ Vdelta1+ Vdelta2- thymocytes were sorted. Sorted Vdelta1+ thymocytes were roughly 96% to 99.6% pure. The CDR3 covers 14 residues. V trimming: 2 bases; J trimming: 6 bases; junction bases outside the gene matches: 10. Germline CDR1 VTNTFY, CDR2 YDVSTARD (reference sequence). RNA was extracted from the cells and then reverse transcribed. CDR3 amplicons came from multiplex PCR with pooled V-gene forward and constant-region reverse primers. TCRdb used CATT to re-call clones from the multiplex PCR reads. The sample holds roughly 7,000 gamma-chain clones, 42% seen once. The data originate from a study of Vδ1+ human thymocytes. Findings and limits, study-wide: The authors advised highly purified populations and single-cell validation. Thymic delta-chain repertoires held approximately 20% Vdelta2 sequences and few Vdelta3, despite high sort purity. Thymic TRG and TRD repertoires appeared highly polyclonal.

The origin of this receptor is a boy under two years old who had congenital heart surgery. The sequencing input was Vdelta1+ gamma-delta thymocytes from the thymus. Regarding subset: FACS-sorted CD3+ TCRalphabeta- TCRVdelta1+ TCRVdelta2- thymocytes. The V and J genes are TRGV3 and TRGJ1 or TRGJ2. The CDR3 reads CATWDMIGTYKKLF. CDR3 nucleotides: TGTGCCACCTGGGACATGATTGGGACTTATAAGAAACTCTTT.